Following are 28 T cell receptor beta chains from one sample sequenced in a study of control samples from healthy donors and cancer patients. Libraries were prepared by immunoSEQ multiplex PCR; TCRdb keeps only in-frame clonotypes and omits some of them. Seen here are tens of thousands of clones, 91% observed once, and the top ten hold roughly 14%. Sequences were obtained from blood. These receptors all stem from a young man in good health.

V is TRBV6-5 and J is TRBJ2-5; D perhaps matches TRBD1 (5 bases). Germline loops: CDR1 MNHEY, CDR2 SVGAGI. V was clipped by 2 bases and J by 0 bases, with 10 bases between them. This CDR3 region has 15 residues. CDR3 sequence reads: CASSYAGNYQETQYF. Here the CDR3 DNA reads TGTGCCAGCAGTTACGCAGGGAACTACCAAGAGACCCAGTACTTC.

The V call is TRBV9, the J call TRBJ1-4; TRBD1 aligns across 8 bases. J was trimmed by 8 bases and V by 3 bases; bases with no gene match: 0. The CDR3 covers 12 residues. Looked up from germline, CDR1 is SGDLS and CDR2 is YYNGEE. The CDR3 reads CASSGTGEKLFF. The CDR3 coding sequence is TGTGCCAGCAGCGGGACAGGGGAAAAACTGTTTTTT.

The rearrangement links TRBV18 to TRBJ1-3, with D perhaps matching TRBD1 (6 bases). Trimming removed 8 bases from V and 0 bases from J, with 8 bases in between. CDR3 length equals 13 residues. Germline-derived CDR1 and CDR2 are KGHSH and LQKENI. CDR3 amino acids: CASLDSSGNTIYF. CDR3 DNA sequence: TGTGCCAGCCTGGACAGCTCTGGAAACACCATATATTTT.

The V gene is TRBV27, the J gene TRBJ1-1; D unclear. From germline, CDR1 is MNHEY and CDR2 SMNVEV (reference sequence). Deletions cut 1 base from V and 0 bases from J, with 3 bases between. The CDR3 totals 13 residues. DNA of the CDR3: TGTGCCAGCAGTTTATATGTGAACACTGAAGCTTTCTTT. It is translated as CASSLYVNTEAFF.

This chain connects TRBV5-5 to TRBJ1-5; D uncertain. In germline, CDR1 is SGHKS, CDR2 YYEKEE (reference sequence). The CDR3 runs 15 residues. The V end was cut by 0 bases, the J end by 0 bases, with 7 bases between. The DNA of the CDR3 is TGTGCCAGCAGCTTGGGACGGTATAGCAATCAGCCCCAGCATTTT. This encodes CASSLGRYSNQPQHF.

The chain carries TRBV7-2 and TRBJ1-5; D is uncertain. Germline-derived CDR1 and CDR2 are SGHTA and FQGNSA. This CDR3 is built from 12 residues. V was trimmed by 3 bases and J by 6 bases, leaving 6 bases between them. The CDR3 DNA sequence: TGTGCCAGCAGCTTCAACAGTCAGCCCCAGCATTTT. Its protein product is CASSFNSQPQHF. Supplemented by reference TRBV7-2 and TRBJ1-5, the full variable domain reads GAGVSQSPSNKVTEKGKDVELRCDPISGHTALYWYRQSLGQGLEFLIYFQGNSAPDKSGLPSDRFSAERTGGSVSTLTIQRTQQEDSAVYLCASSFNSQPQHFGDGTRLSIL.

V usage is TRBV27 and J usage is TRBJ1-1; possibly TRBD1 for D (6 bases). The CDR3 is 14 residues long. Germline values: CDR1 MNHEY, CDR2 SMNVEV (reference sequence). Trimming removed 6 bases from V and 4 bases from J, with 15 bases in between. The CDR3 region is CASRIQGKGTEAFF. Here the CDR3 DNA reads TGTGCCAGCAGAATACAGGGAAAGGGCACTGAAGCTTTCTTT.

CDR3 protein: CASSQWGTGPQETQYF. CDR3 DNA sequence: TGTGCCAGTAGTCAATGGGGTACAGGTCCCCAAGAGACCCAGTACTTC. The chain has TRBV19 and TRBJ2-5, with D perhaps TRBD1 (5 bases). The V and J ends lost 5 bases and 1 base respectively, with 17 bases between them. CDR1 is LNHDA and CDR2 is SQIVND in the germline V gene (reference sequence). The CDR3 has 16 amino acids.

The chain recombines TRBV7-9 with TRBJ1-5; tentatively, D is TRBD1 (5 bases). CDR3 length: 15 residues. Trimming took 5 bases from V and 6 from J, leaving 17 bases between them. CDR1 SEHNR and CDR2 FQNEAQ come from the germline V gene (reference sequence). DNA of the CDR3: TGTGCCAGCAGCCAGGGTGTTCAGGGACTTCAGCCCCAGCATTTT. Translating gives CASSQGVQGLQPQHF.

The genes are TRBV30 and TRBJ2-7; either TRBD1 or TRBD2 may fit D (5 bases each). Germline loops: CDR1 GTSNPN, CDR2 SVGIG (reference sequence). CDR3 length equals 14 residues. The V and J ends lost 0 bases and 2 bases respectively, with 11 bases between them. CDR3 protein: CAWSVGGTTYEQYF. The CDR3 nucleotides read TGTGCCTGGAGTGTAGGTGGGACGACCTACGAGCAGTACTTC. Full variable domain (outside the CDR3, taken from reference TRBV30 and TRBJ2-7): SQTIHQWPATLVQPVGSPLSLECTVEGTSNPNLYWYRQAAGRGLQLLFYSVGIGQISSEVPQNLSASRPQDRQFILSSKKLLLSDSGFYLCAWSVGGTTYEQYFGPGTRLTVT.

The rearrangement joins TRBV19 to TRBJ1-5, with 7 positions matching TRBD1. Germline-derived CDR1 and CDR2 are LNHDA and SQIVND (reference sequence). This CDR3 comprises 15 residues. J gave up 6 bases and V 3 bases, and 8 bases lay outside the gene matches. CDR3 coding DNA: TGTGCCAGTAGTATGGACAGGCGTAGGTTTCAGCCCCAGCATTTT. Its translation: CASSMDRRRFQPQHF.

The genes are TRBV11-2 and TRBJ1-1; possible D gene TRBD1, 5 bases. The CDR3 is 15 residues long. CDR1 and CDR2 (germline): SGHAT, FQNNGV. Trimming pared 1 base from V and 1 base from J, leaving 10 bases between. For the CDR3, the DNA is TGTGCCAGCAGCTTAGCGTGGGGGGGGAACACTGAAGCTTTCTTT. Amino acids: CASSLAWGGNTEAFF.

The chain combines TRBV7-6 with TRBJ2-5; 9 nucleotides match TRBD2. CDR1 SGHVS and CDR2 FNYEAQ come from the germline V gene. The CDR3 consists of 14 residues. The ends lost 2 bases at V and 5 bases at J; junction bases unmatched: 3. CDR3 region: CASSLRAGGETQYF. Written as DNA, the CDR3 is TGTGCCAGCAGCTTACGTGCGGGAGGGGAGACCCAGTACTTC.

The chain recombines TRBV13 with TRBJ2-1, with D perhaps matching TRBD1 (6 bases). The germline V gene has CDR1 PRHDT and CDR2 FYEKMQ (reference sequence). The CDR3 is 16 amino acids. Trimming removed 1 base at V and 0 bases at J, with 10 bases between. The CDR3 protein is CASSLVGGSSYNEQFF. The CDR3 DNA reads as TGTGCCAGCAGCTTAGTTGGGGGCAGCTCCTACAATGAGCAGTTCTTC.

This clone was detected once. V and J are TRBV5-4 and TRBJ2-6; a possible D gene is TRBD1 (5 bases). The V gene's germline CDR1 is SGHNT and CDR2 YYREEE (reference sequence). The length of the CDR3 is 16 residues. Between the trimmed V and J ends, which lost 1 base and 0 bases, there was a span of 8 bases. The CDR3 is CASSLWTNSGANVLTF. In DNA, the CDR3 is TGTGCCAGCAGCTTGTGGACAAACTCTGGGGCCAACGTCCTGACTTTC.

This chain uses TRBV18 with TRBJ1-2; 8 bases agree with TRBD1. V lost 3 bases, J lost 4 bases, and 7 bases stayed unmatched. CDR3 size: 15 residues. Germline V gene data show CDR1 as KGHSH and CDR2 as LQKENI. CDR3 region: CASSPQGALLYGYTF. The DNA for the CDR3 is TGTGCCAGCTCACCTCAGGGGGCCCTACTCTATGGCTACACCTTC.

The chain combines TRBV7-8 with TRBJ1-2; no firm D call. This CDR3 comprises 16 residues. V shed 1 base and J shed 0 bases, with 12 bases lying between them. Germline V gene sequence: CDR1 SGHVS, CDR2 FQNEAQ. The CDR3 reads CASSLGWSYTNYGYTF. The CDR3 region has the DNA TGTGCCAGCAGCTTAGGCTGGAGTTATACTAACTATGGCTACACCTTC.

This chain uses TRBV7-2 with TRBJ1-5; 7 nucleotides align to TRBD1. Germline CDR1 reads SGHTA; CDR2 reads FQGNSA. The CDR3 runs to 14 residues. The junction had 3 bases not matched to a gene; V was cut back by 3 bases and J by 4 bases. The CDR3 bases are TGTGCCAGCAGCTTCGGGACAGTGAATCAGCCCCAGCATTTT. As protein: CASSFGTVNQPQHF.

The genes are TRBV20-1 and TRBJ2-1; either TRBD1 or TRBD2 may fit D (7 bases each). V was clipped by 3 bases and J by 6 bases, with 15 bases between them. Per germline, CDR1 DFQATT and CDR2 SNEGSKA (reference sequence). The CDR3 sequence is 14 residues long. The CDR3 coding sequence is TGCAGTGCTAGTCGCCAGGGGGGGCCCAATGAGCAGTTCTTC. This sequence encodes CSASRQGGPNEQFF.

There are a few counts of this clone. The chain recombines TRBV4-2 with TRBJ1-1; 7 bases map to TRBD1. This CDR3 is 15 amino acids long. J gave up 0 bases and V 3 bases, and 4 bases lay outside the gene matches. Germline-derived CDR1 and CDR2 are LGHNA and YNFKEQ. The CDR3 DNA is TGTGCCAGCAGCCAGATCGACAGGGTGAACACTGAAGCTTTCTTT. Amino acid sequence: CASSQIDRVNTEAFF.

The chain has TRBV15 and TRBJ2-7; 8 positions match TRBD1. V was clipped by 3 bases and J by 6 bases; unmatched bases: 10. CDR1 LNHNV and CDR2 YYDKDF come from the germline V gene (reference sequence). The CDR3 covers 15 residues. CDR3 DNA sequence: TGTGCCACCAGCAGCGCGAGGGGACAGGTGTCCGAGCAGTACTTC. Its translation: CATSSARGQVSEQYF. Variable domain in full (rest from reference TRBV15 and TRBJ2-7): DAMVIQNPRYQVTQFGKPVTLSCSQTLNHNVMYWYQQKSSQAPKLLFHYYDKDFNNEADTPDNFQSRRPNTSFCFLDIRSPGLGDTAMYLCATSSARGQVSEQYFGPGTRLTVT.

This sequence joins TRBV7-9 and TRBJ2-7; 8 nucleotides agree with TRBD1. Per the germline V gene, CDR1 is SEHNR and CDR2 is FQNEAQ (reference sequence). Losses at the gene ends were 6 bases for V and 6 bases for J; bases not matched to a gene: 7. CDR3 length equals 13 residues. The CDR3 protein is CASSSTGVPEQYF. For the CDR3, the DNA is TGTGCCAGCAGTTCGACAGGGGTTCCCGAGCAGTACTTC.

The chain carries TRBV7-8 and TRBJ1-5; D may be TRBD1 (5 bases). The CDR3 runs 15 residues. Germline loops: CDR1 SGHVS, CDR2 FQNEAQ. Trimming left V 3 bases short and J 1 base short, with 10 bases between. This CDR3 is CASSLSRESNQPQHF. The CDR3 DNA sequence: TGTGCCAGCAGCTTGTCCAGGGAAAGCAATCAGCCCCAGCATTTT.

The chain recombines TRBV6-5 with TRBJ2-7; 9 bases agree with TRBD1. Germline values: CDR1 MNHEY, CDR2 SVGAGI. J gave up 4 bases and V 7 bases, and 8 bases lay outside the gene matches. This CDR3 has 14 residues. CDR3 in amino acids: CASTLNRGLYEQYF. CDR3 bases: TGTGCCAGCACCTTAAACAGGGGGCTATACGAGCAGTACTTC.

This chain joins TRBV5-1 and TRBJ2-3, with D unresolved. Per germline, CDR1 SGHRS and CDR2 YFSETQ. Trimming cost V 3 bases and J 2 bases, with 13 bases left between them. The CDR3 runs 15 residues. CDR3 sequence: CASSSRSPPTDTQYF. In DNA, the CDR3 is TGCGCCAGCAGCTCTCGTTCTCCACCCACAGATACGCAGTATTTT.

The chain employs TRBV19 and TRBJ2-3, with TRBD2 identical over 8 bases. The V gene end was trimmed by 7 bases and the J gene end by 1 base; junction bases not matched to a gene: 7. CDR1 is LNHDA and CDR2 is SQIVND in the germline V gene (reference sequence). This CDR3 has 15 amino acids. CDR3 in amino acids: CASTPSGSRTDTQYF. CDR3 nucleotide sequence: TGTGCCAGTACGCCTAGCGGGTCGCGCACAGATACGCAGTATTTT.

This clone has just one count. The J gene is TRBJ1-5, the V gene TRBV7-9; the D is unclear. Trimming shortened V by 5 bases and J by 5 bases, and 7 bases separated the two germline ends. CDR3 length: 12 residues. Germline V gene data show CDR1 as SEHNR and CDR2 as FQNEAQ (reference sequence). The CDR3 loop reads CASSPGYQPQHF. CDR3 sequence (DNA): TGTGCCAGCAGCCCCGGATATCAGCCCCAGCATTTT.

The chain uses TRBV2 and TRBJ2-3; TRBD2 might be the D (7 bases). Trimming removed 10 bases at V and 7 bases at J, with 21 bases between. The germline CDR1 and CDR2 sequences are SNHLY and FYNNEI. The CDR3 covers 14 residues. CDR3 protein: CATGGGQERYTQYF. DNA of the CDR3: TGTGCCACTGGGGGGGGCCAAGAAAGATATACGCAGTATTTT.